Presented here are 21 T cell receptor beta chains from one specimen sequenced in a study of OX40 agonist ivuxolimab in advanced cancers. The table came from immunoSEQ multiplex PCR; TCRdb's copy has only in-frame clones and leaves some out. The table shows around 100,000 clones, with almost 90% occurring only once. The sequencing here drew on CD4+ or CD8+ T cells sorted from blood, taken in a trial of the OX40 agonist ivuxolimab. The receptors derive from an adult with an advanced solid tumor such as melanoma, head and neck, liver or kidney cancer.

This clone was recorded once. The V gene is TRBV18, the J gene TRBJ2-1; 8 nucleotides align to TRBD1. This CDR3 region has 15 residues. Per germline, CDR1 KGHSH and CDR2 LQKENI. Losses at the gene ends were 3 bases for V and 9 bases for J; bases not matched to a gene: 10. CDR3 coding DNA: TGTGCCAGCTCACCCTTTCTAGCTGACAGGGGTGAGCAGTTCTTC. Translation gives CASSPFLADRGEQFF.

The chain couples TRBV5-4 to TRBJ2-3, with TRBD2 identical over 11 bases. The length of the CDR3 is 16 residues. From germline, CDR1 is SGHNT and CDR2 YYREEE (reference sequence). V shed 9 bases and J 3 bases; nucleotides not matched to a gene: 12. CDR3 amino acids: CATLAGGPRVTDTQYF. CDR3 DNA sequence: TGTGCCACCTTAGCGGGAGGGCCAAGGGTGACAGATACGCAGTATTTT.

This clone occurred a few times. This chain connects TRBV7-7 to TRBJ2-5, with D perhaps matching TRBD2 (6 bases). V was clipped by 3 bases and J by 2 bases, with 16 bases between them. Per germline, CDR1 SSHAT and CDR2 FNYEAQ (reference sequence). CDR3 length: 16 residues. The CDR3 DNA follows: TGTGCCAGCAGCTTTGGGGTTAGCGGATCTCAAGAGACCCAGTACTTC. Translating gives CASSFGVSGSQETQYF. The whole variable domain, filled in from reference TRBV7-7 and TRBJ2-5, reads GAGVSQSPRYKVTKRGQDVTLRCDPISSHATLYWYQQALGQGPEFLTYFNYEAQPDKSGLPSDRFSAERPEGSISTLTIQRTEQRDSAMYRCASSFGVSGSQETQYFGPGTRLLVL.

The chain joins TRBV7-9 to TRBJ1-2, with D possibly matching TRBD1 (5 bases). The CDR3 sequence is 14 residues long. Germline CDR1 reads SEHNR; CDR2 reads FQNEAQ (reference sequence). V was cut by 1 base and J by 2 bases, with 8 bases left in between. CDR3 protein: CASSLDSGNYGYTF. In nucleotides, the CDR3 is TGTGCCAGCAGCTTAGACTCAGGGAACTATGGCTACACCTTC.

In this sample, this clone turned up a few times. This sample includes further DNA sequences coding for the same CDR3. The chain links TRBV11-3 to TRBJ1-1; D is ambiguous. The V end was cut by 3 bases, the J end by 1 base, with 6 bases between. From germline, CDR1 is SGHNT and CDR2 YENEEA. The CDR3 is 13 amino acids. The CDR3 nucleotides are TGTGCCAGCAGCTTGGGCGGGAACACTGAAGCTTTCTTT. The encoded protein is CASSLGGNTEAFF.

The chain is built from TRBV19 and TRBJ2-1, with 10 positions matching TRBD2. The CDR3 is 15 residues long. Germline V gene sequence: CDR1 LNHDA, CDR2 SQIVND (reference sequence). After removal of 7 bases from V and 3 bases from J, the junction contained 6 bases not matched to a gene. The CDR3 DNA reads TGTGCCAGTAAGGGTAGCGGGGGGCACTACAATGAGCAGTTCTTC. This sequence encodes CASKGSGGHYNEQFF.

The chain is built from TRBV19 and TRBJ2-2; D may be TRBD1 or TRBD2 (6 bases each). This CDR3 has 16 amino acids. V dropped 6 bases and J dropped 1 base, with 15 bases sitting between them. Looked up from germline, CDR1 is LNHDA and CDR2 is SQIVND (reference sequence). CDR3 region: CASRSPGAKNTGELFF. The DNA for the CDR3 is TGTGCCAGTAGGAGCCCGGGGGCTAAGAACACCGGGGAGCTGTTTTTT.

The chain links TRBV6-5 to TRBJ2-2, with D tentatively TRBD1 (6 bases). There are 15 residues in the CDR3. CDR1 and CDR2 from the germline V gene are MNHEY and SVGAGI. V was pared by 6 bases and J by 8 bases, with 19 bases between. CDR3 DNA sequence: TGTGCCAGCAGACCTATGGCTGGCCAGGGGGGGGAGCTGTTTTTT. Its protein product is CASRPMAGQGGELFF.

This clone was found a few times. The V and J genes are TRBV7-8 and TRBJ1-5, with D maybe TRBD1 (5 bases). Trimming took off 1 base at V and 7 bases at J, with 5 bases between the two ends. Germline V gene lookup returns CDR1 SGHVS and CDR2 FQNEAQ. This CDR3 has 12 amino acids. CDR3 sequence reads: CASSLGGQPQHF. The CDR3, as DNA: TGTGCCAGCAGCTTAGGGGGCCAGCCCCAGCATTTT.

The rearrangement uses TRBV7-3 and TRBJ2-1; TRBD2 agrees at 10 bases. This CDR3 has 16 amino acids. Trimming at V came to 5 bases and at J to 7 bases, leaving 11 bases not matched to a gene. Germline CDR1 reads SGHTA; CDR2 reads FQGTGA. The DNA for the CDR3 is TGTGCCAGCAGCCGACACCAGCGGGGGGGCATGAATGAGCAGTTCTTC. It specifies CASSRHQRGGMNEQFF.

This clone has a handful of counts. The chain couples TRBV18 to TRBJ2-2, with 7 nucleotides matching TRBD1. V was pared by 1 base and J by 4 bases, with 6 bases of the junction left unmatched. Looked up from germline, CDR1 is KGHSH and CDR2 is LQKENI. This CDR3 has 16 residues. This CDR3 is CASSPQGQVITGELFF. CDR3 in DNA: TGTGCCAGCTCACCACAAGGACAGGTTATCACCGGGGAGCTGTTTTTT.

V gene TRBV30 combines with J gene TRBJ2-2, with D possibly TRBD1 on 5 matching bases. V lost 0 bases and J 4 bases, leaving 12 bases between the germline ends. Germline values: CDR1 GTSNPN, CDR2 SVGIG (reference sequence). The CDR3 is 15 amino acids. This CDR3 reads CAWSVGRAFTGELFF. DNA of the CDR3: TGTGCCTGGAGTGTAGGCAGGGCGTTCACCGGGGAGCTGTTTTTT.

The CDR3 region has the DNA TGTGCCAGCAGTTGGGCGATCTCTGGGGCCAACGTCCTGACTTTC. Translated, it gives CASSWAISGANVLTF. The chain uses TRBV2 and TRBJ2-6, with D hard to call. The germline V gene has CDR1 SNHLY and CDR2 FYNNEI. The germline V and J ends were trimmed by 5 bases and 0 bases, with 8 bases remaining between them. This CDR3 has 15 amino acids.

This clone was seen once. The rearrangement uses TRBV7-8 and TRBJ1-6, with unresolved D. The CDR3 totals 16 residues. The germline V gene encodes CDR1 SGHVS and CDR2 FQNEAQ. V lost 5 bases to trimming and J lost 10 bases, with 21 bases between them. This CDR3 reads CASSDSWTEPSSPLHF. The CDR3 coding sequence is TGTGCCAGCAGCGACTCTTGGACGGAGCCTTCGTCACCCCTCCACTTT. Filled out from reference TRBV7-8 and TRBJ1-6, the complete variable domain reads GAGVSQSPRYKVAKRGQDVALRCDPISGHVSLFWYQQALGQGPEFLTYFQNEAQLDKSGLPSDRFFAERPEGSVSTLKIQRTQQEDSAVYLCASSDSWTEPSSPLHFGNGTRLTVT.

This chain connects TRBV7-3 to TRBJ2-1; D gene unclear. Trimming cost V 2 bases and J 9 bases, with 11 bases left between them. There are 13 residues in the CDR3. From germline, CDR1 is SGHTA and CDR2 FQGTGA. Here the CDR3 DNA reads TGTGCCAGCAGCTTAGAGGTATTTAGTGAGCAGTTCTTC. This gives the protein CASSLEVFSEQFF.

The chain combines TRBV19 with TRBJ2-7, with TRBD2 matching 14 bases. Germline lookup yields CDR1 LNHDA and CDR2 SQIVND (reference sequence). This CDR3 contains 16 residues. J gave up 6 bases and V 5 bases, and 9 bases lay outside the gene matches. The CDR3 DNA follows: TGTGCCAGTAGTCCGGGACTAGCGGGAGTAAGAGGCGAGCAGTACTTC. Its translation is CASSPGLAGVRGEQYF. Combining the CDR3 with reference TRBV19 and TRBJ2-7 gives the whole variable domain DGGITQSPKYLFRKEGQNVTLSCEQNLNHDAMYWYRQDPGQGLRLIYYSQIVNDFQKGDIAEGYSVSREKKESFPLTVTSAQKNPTAFYLCASSPGLAGVRGEQYFGPGTRLTVT.

This rearrangement joins TRBV25-1 to TRBJ2-5; D is possibly TRBD1 or TRBD2 (6 bases each). The CDR3 contains 15 residues. The germline V gene encodes CDR1 MGHDK and CDR2 SYGVNS. Between the trimmed V and J ends, which lost 3 bases and 5 bases, there was a span of 16 bases. CDR3 sequence: CASSDPAQGRETQYF. CDR3 coding DNA: TGTGCCAGCAGTGACCCCGCGCAGGGGAGGGAGACCCAGTACTTC.

The CDR3 loop reads CASRESGSHTQYF. The CDR3 DNA reads as TGTGCCAGCAGGGAAAGCGGGAGCCATACGCAGTATTTT. The genes are TRBV28 and TRBJ2-3; 8 positions match TRBD2. The V and J ends lost 6 bases and 7 bases, in that order; junction bases with no gene match: 6. This CDR3 spans 13 amino acids. Germline assignment: CDR1 MDHEN and CDR2 SYDVKM.

The rearrangement uses TRBV5-4 and TRBJ1-5; no definite D call. Germline assignment: CDR1 SGHNT and CDR2 YYREEE (reference sequence). Trimming pared 3 bases from V and 4 bases from J, leaving 8 bases between. The CDR3 sequence is 13 residues long. The CDR3 loop is CASSSNPNQPQHF. The CDR3 bases are TGTGCCAGCAGCTCGAACCCTAATCAGCCCCAGCATTTT.

The table lists this clone with a count of one. The chain has TRBV7-2 and TRBJ2-2; D is unclear. Germline values: CDR1 SGHTA, CDR2 FQGNSA. Deletions cut 3 bases from V and 2 bases from J, with 1 base between. CDR3 length: 12 residues. CDR3 nucleotide sequence: TGTGCCAGCAGCTTTAACACCGGGGAGCTGTTTTTT. Protein product: CASSFNTGELFF.

This rearrangement joins TRBV6-6 to TRBJ2-2, with D maybe TRBD2 (8 bases). Germline V lookup: CDR1 MNHNY, CDR2 SVGAGI (reference sequence). The CDR3 has 15 amino acids. Trimming stripped 7 bases from V and 6 bases from J, with 18 bases between. CDR3 in amino acids: CASIRGASGPGELFF. The CDR3 nucleotides read TGTGCCAGCATCAGGGGGGCTAGCGGGCCCGGGGAGCTGTTTTTT.